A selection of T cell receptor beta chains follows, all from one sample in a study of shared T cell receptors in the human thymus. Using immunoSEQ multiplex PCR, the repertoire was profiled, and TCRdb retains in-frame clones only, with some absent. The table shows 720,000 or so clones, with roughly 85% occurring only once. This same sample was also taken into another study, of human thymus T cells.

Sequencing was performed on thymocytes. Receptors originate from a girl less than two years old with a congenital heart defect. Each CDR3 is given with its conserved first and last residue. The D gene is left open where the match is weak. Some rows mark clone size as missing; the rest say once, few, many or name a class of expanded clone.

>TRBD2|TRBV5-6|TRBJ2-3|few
CASSLLNRTSGGTDTQYF
TGTGCCAGCAGCTTGCTTAACCGGACTAGCGGGGGCACAGATACGCAGTATTTT
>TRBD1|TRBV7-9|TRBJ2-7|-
CASSLDRGAYEQYF
TGTGCCAGCAGCTTAGACAGGGGCGCGTACGAGCAGTACTTC
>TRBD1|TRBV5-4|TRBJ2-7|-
CASSLPLRDRSYEQYF
TGTGCCAGCAGCTTGCCCCTCCGGGACAGGTCCTACGAGCAGTACTTC
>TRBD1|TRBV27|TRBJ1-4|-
CASSFQTGEEGKLFF
TGTGCCAGCAGTTTTCAAACAGGGGAGGAGGGAAAACTGTTTTTT
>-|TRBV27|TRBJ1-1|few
CASSFYGPGLNTEAFF
TGTGCCAGCAGTTTTTATGGGCCGGGATTGAACACTGAAGCTTTCTTT
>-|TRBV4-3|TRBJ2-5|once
CASSQDTWGQERIQYF
TGCGCCAGCAGCCAAGATACGTGGGGGCAGGAACGTATCCAGTACTTC
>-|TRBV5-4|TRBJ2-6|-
CASSKPGHIPSGANVLTF
TGTGCCAGCAGCAAACCGGGACATATCCCCTCTGGGGCCAACGTCCTGACTTTC
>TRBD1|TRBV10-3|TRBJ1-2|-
CAISEDRGYGYTF
TGTGCCATCAGTGAGGACAGGGGGTATGGCTACACCTTC
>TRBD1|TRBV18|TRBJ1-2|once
CASSPRDREQYGYTF
TGTGCCAGCTCACCACGGGACAGGGAGCAGTATGGCTACACCTTC
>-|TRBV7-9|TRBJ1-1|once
CASSPIRMDSTRAEAFF
TGTGCCAGCAGCCCTATAAGAATGGACAGCACTAGGGCTGAAGCTTTCTTT
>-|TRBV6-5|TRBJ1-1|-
CASSPARGGTEAFF
TGTGCCAGCAGCCCAGCGAGGGGAGGCACTGAAGCTTTCTTT
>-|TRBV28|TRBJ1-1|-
CASCRDRTWEGTEAFF
TGTGCCTCTTGCCGGGACCGCACTTGGGAGGGCACTGAAGCTTTCTTT
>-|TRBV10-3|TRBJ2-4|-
CAIRPSRSKNIQYF
TGTGCCATCAGGCCCTCCAGGTCCAAAAACATTCAGTACTTC
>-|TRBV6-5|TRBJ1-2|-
CGYGGYGYTF
TGTGGATACGGGGGCTATGGCTACACCTTC
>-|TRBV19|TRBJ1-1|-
CASSNRVTEAFF
TGTGCCAGTAGTAACAGGGTCACTGAAGCTTTCTTT
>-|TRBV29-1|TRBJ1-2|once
CSVLRGTDPYGYTF
TGCAGCGTCCTGAGGGGGACGGATCCTTATGGCTACACCTTC
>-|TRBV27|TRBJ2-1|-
CASSSTTGRGPYNEQFF
TGTGCCAGCAGTTCAACGACTGGCAGGGGACCCTACAATGAGCAGTTCTTC
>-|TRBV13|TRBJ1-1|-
CASSLRGHMGTEAFF
TGTGCCAGCAGCCTCCGGGGTCACATGGGGACTGAAGCTTTCTTT
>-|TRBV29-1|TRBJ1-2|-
CSVEDPRALLMGYTF
TGCAGCGTTGAAGATCCCAGGGCTCTCCTCATGGGCTACACCTTC
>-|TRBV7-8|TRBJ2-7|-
CASSLLGVLYEQYF
TGTGCCAGCAGCTTGTTAGGAGTACTATACGAGCAGTACTTC
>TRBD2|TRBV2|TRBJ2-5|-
CASRLAGATQETQYF
TGTGCCAGCAGGTTAGCGGGGGCCACCCAAGAGACCCAGTACTTC
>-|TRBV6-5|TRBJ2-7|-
CASTQIPRGSEQYF
TGTGCCAGCACCCAAATTCCCCGGGGGAGCGAGCAGTACTTC
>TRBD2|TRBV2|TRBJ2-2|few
CASREAGGRVTGELFF
TGTGCCAGCAGGGAAGCGGGGGGGAGAGTTACCGGGGAGCTGTTTTTT
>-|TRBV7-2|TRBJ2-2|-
CASSLTPRDSSKNTGELFF
TGTGCCAGCAGCTTAACCCCCCGGGACTCTAGTAAGAACACCGGGGAGCTGTTTTTT
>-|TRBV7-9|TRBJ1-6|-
CASSLSGGYNSPLHF
TGTGCCAGCAGCCTGTCGGGGGGCTATAATTCACCCCTCCACTTT
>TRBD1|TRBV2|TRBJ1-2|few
CASSDFSWQGDYGYTF
TGTGCCAGCAGTGACTTTTCGTGGCAGGGGGACTATGGCTACACCTTC
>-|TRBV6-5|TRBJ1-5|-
CASSFRGGGQPQHF
TGTGCCAGCAGTTTCCGCGGTGGGGGGCAGCCCCAGCATTTT
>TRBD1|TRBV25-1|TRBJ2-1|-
CASSDTKGQVKYNEQFF
TGTGCCAGCAGTGATACTAAGGGACAGGTTAAATACAATGAGCAGTTCTTC
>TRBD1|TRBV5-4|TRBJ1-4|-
CASSVPGQGDEKLFF
TGTGCCAGCAGCGTACCGGGACAGGGGGATGAAAAACTGTTTTTT
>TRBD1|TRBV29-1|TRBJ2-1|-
CSVLTGSNEQFF
TGCAGCGTCCTGACAGGGAGCAATGAGCAGTTCTTC
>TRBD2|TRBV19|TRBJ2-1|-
CASKRGDNWDEQFF
TGTGCCTCCAAGCGGGGGGACAACTGGGATGAGCAGTTCTTC
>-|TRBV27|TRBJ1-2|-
CATQAGEGYTF
TGTGCCACCCAAGCCGGGGAAGGCTACACCTTC
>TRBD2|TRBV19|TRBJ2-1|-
CASVLKAGGLYNEQFF
TGTGCCAGCGTACTCAAAGCGGGGGGGCTTTACAATGAGCAGTTCTTC
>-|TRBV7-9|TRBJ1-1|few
CASSLREDTEAFF
TGTGCCAGCAGCTTAAGGGAGGACACTGAAGCTTTCTTT
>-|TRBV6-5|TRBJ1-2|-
CASNNPGLLYGYTF
TGTGCCAGCAACAACCCGGGACTTCTCTATGGCTACACCTTC
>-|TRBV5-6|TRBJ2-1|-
CASSLLQGYEQFF
TGTGCCAGCAGCTTGCTTCAGGGGTATGAGCAGTTCTTC
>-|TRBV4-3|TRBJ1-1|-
CASSQDTYLRNTEAFF
TGCGCCAGCAGCCAAGATACTTACCTCCGGAACACTGAAGCTTTCTTT
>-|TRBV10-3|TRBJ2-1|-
CAISGLDWDNEQFF
TGTGCCATCAGTGGACTAGATTGGGACAATGAGCAGTTCTTC
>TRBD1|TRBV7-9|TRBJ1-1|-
CASSDRGFGGNTEAFF
TGTGCCAGCAGCGACAGGGGGTTCGGCGGGAACACTGAAGCTTTCTTT
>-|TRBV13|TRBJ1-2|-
CASGEYILLHYGYTF
TGTGCCAGCGGGGAGTACATACTGCTCCACTATGGCTACACCTTC
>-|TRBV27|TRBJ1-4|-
CASSPIAGEKLFF
TGTGCCAGCAGTCCCATAGCGGGGGAAAAACTGTTTTTT